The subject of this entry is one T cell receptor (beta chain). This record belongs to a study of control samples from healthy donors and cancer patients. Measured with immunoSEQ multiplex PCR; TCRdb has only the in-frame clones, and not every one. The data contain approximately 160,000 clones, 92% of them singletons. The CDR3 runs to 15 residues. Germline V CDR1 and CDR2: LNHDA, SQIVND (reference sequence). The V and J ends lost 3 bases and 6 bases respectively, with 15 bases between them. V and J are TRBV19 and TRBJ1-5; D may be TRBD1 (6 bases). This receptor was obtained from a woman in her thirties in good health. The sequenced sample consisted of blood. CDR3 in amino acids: CASSIPGGGGQPQHF. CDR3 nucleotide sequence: TGTGCCAGTAGTATCCCCGGGGGCGGGGGTCAGCCCCAGCATTTT.